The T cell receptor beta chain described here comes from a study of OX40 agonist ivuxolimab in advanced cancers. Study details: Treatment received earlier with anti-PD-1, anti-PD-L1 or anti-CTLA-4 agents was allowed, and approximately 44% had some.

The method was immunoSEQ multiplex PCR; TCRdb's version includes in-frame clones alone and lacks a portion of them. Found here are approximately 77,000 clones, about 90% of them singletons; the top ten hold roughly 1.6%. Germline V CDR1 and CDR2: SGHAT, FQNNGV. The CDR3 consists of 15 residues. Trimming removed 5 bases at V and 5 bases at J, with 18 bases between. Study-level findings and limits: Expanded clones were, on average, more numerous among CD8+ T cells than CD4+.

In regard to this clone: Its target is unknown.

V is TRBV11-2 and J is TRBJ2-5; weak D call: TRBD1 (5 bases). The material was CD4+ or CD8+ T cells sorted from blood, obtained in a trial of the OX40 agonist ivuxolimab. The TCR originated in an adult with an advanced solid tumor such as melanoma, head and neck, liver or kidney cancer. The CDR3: CASSQGPVWLETQYF. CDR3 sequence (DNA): TGTGCCAGCAGCCAGGGCCCTGTTTGGTTGGAGACCCAGTACTTC.